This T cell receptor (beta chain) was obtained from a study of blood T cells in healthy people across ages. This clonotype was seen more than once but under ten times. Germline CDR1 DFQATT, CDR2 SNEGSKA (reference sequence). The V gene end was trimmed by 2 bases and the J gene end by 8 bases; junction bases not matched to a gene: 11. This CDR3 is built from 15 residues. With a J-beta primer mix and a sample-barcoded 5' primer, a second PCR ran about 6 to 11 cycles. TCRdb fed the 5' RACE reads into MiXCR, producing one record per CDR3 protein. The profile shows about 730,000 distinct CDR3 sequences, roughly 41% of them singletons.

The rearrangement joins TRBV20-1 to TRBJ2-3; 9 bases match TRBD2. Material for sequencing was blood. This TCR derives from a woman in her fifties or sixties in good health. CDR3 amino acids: CSARRVAGARGTQYF. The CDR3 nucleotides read TGCAGTGCTAGAAGGGTAGCGGGGGCCAGGGGTACGCAGTATTTT.